These 10 T cell receptor beta chains share one sample of origin, sequenced in a study of shared clonotypes between healthy human individuals. The table came from immunoSEQ multiplex PCR; TCRdb's copy has only in-frame clones and leaves some out. The sample contains 2.3 million or so clones, approximately 93% of which appear only once. Material: naive CD4+ T cells from PBMCs. The subset here: CD45RA+ positively selected. The receptors shown here come from a young man in good health. Some clones in this sample may be carry-over from other donors' samples.

This chain links TRBV7-9 with TRBJ2-6; a weak D match, TRBD2 (5 bases). CDR1 SEHNR and CDR2 FQNEAQ come from the germline V gene (reference sequence). This CDR3 has 17 amino acids. V lost 4 bases to trimming and J lost 0 bases, with 13 bases between them. In DNA form, the CDR3 reads TGTGCCAGCAGCTCCCGCGGACTGGTCTCTGGGGCCAACGTCCTGACTTTC. Protein product: CASSSRGLVSGANVLTF.

This clone was detected only once. The chain recombines TRBV6-5 with TRBJ1-1; 7 nucleotides align to TRBD1. The CDR3 runs to 14 residues. Per germline, CDR1 MNHEY and CDR2 SVGAGI. The trim removed 2 bases at V and 7 bases at J, leaving 7 bases unmatched. The CDR3 reads CASSYRGRGIEAFF. As DNA, the CDR3 is TGTGCCAGCAGTTACAGGGGGCGGGGCATTGAAGCTTTCTTT.

The rearrangement links TRBV27 to TRBJ2-7; 7 bases align to TRBD1. CDR1 and CDR2 (germline): MNHEY, SMNVEV (reference sequence). The CDR3 runs 14 residues. V dropped 7 bases and J dropped 0; count of bases not matched to a gene: 6. The CDR3 DNA reads as TGTGCCAGCAACAAACAGGGGCTCTCCTACGAGCAGTACTTC. Translating it yields CASNKQGLSYEQYF.

V and J are TRBV30 and TRBJ2-7, with 12 bases identical to TRBD1. Trimming took 5 bases from V and 5 from J; bases not matched to a gene: 4. Germline CDR1 is GTSNPN and CDR2 is SVGIG (reference sequence). This CDR3 spans 13 amino acids. DNA of the CDR3: TGTGCCTGGCGGGACAGGGGGCTCGACGAGCAGTACTTC. Translated, it gives CAWRDRGLDEQYF.

J is TRBJ1-5 and V is TRBV7-2; D not certain. This CDR3 spans 14 amino acids. V was cut by 4 bases and J by 3 bases, with 10 bases left in between. Per the germline V gene, CDR1 is SGHTA and CDR2 is FQGNSA. The CDR3 spells CASSSRPDNQPQHF. DNA of the CDR3: TGTGCCAGCAGCTCTCGACCCGACAATCAGCCCCAGCATTTT.

The chain has TRBV27 and TRBJ2-1; TRBD2 matches 14 bases. Germline-derived CDR1 and CDR2 are MNHEY and SMNVEV (reference sequence). The V gene end was trimmed by 5 bases and the J gene end by 6 bases; junction bases not matched to a gene: 6. The CDR3 spans 16 residues. CDR3 protein: CASSRTSGGSGNEQFF. The CDR3 coding sequence is TGTGCCAGCAGTAGGACTAGCGGGGGGTCAGGCAATGAGCAGTTCTTC.

The chain's CDR3 is CAINGGGSNEQFF. The DNA for the CDR3 is TGTGCCATCAATGGGGGAGGGTCTAATGAGCAGTTCTTC. The chain joins TRBV10-3 to TRBJ2-1; 7 bases are a match to TRBD2. V lost 7 bases and J lost 7; bases outside the gene matches: 7. The CDR3 length is 13 residues. CDR1 and CDR2 (germline): ENHRY, SYGVKD.

The V call is TRBV28, the J call TRBJ1-2, with 12 bases lining up with TRBD1. This CDR3 has 16 residues. V lost 6 bases and J lost 5; bases outside the gene matches: 10. Germline CDR1 reads MDHEN; CDR2 reads SYDVKM. CDR3 nucleotide sequence: TGTGCCAGCAGCCGCGAGGGGACAGGGGGCAGATATGGCTACACCTTC. Protein product: CASSREGTGGRYGYTF.

This chain uses TRBV27 with TRBJ2-3, with D maybe TRBD1 (5 bases). This CDR3 region has 15 residues. V was shortened by 8 bases and J by 2 bases, with 17 bases between the two germline ends. Per the germline V gene, CDR1 is MNHEY and CDR2 is SMNVEV (reference sequence). CDR3 nucleotide sequence: TGTGCCAGCCTTTTCAGGGTGGGAACCACAGATACGCAGTATTTT. It is translated as CASLFRVGTTDTQYF.

The CDR3 is CAIRGTGGISGYTF. In DNA, the CDR3 is TGTGCCATCAGGGGGACAGGGGGGATTTCTGGCTACACCTTC. The V gene is TRBV10-3, the J gene TRBJ1-2; 11 bases agree with TRBD1. Germline CDR1 reads ENHRY; CDR2 reads SYGVKD. Trimming cost V 6 bases and J 7 bases; bases outside gene matches: 7. CDR3 size: 14 residues.